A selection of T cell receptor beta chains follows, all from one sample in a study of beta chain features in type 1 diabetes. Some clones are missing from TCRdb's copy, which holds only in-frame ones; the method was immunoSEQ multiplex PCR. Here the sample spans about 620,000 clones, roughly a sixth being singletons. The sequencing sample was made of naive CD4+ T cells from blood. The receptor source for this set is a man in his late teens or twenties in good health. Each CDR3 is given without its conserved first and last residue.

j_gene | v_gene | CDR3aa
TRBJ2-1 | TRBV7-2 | ASSLVATSGYNEQF
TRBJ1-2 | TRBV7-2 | ASSFEPPGAAGYT
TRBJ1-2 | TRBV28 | ASSSARGGYT
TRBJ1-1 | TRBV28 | ASSLAVDTEAF
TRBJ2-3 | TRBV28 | ASSRTSGSTDTQY
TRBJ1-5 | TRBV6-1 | ASSEGVGLNQPQH
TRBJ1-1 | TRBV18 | ASSPDRGRGTEAF
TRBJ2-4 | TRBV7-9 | ASSALRDSQNIQY
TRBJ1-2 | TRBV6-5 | ASSYVRTDYGSGYT
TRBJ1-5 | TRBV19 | ASSRGGWHDNQPQH
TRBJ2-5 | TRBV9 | ASSVGATPKETQY
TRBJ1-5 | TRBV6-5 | ASSWDRGRQPQH
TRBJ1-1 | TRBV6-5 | ASSSGQRTINTEAF
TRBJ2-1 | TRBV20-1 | RAGSNEQF
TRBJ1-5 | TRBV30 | AWSAPDRSNQPQH
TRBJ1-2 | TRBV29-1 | SVDRDRATNYGYT
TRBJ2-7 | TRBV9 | ASSYRDGGKKQY
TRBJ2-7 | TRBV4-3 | ASSQDPSARDEQY
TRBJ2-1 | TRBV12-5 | ASGLVPWAGDQYNEQF
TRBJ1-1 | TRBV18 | ASSLLDKNTEAF
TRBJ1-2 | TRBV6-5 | ASSPTQWDYGYT
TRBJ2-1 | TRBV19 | ASSTGLAGNNEQF
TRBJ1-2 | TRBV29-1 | SVERGRGGYT